These T cell receptor beta chains were read from a single sample in a study of shared clonotypes between healthy human individuals. Sequenced by immunoSEQ multiplex PCR; TCRdb stores in-frame clones only, minus some. Found here are fewer than 130,000 clones, approximately 70% of them singletons; the top ten hold about 25%. Input material: memory CD8+ T cells sorted from blood. These receptors were collected from a woman in her twenties or thirties in good health. Both conserved end residues are part of each CDR3. The D gene is left open where the match is weak. A row's size may be missing; if present it is once, few, many or a size class.

V gene	CDR3 length	clone size	J gene	D gene	CDR3 protein	CDR3 DNA
TRBV29-1	15	many	TRBJ2-1	.	CSVGYGESSYNEQFF	TGCAGCGTTGGGTATGGAGAGAGCTCCTACAATGAGCAGTTCTTC
TRBV7-9	16	.	TRBJ1-1	.	CATRRGGGDMGTEAFF	TGTGCAACAAGGCGGGGCGGAGGAGATATGGGCACTGAAGCTTTCTTT
TRBV10-3	12	.	TRBJ1-2	.	CAIRGTSYGYTF	TGTGCCATCAGGGGAACCAGCTATGGCTACACCTTC
TRBV6-1	12	.	TRBJ2-1	TRBD2	CASSARPGGQFF	TGTGCCAGCAGTGCCCGGCCGGGGGGGCAGTTCTTC
TRBV9	16	.	TRBJ2-1	TRBD2	CASSVVAGGLSNEQFF	TGTGCCAGCAGCGTAGTGGCGGGAGGGCTATCCAATGAGCAGTTCTTC
TRBV5-4	14	.	TRBJ2-2	.	CASSLSERRRELFF	TGTGCCAGCAGCTTATCGGAGCGGCGCCGGGAGCTGTTTTTT
TRBV6-6	16	.	TRBJ2-3	TRBD2	CASSDSGGGGTDTQYF	TGTGCCAGCAGTGACTCGGGCGGGGGGGGCACAGATACGCAGTATTTT
TRBV5-5	16	few	TRBJ2-2	TRBD1	CASNRRGQGHTGELFF	TGTGCCAGCAACAGAAGGGGACAGGGGCACACCGGGGAGCTGTTTTTT
TRBV5-6	14	few	TRBJ2-5	TRBD1	CASGQGVTRETQYF	TGTGCCAGCGGACAGGGGGTAACCCGGGAGACCCAGTACTTC
TRBV27	16	.	TRBJ1-2	.	CASSTIFYGPNYGYTF	TGTGCCAGCAGTACCATCTTTTACGGACCTAACTATGGCTACACCTTC
TRBV9	14	.	TRBJ1-1	.	CASSVAWGSTEAFF	TGTGCCAGCAGCGTAGCATGGGGGAGCACTGAAGCTTTCTTT
TRBV19	14	.	TRBJ2-1	.	CASSMALGANEQFF	TGTGCCAGTAGTATGGCATTGGGTGCCAATGAGCAGTTCTTC
TRBV15	18	.	TRBJ2-3	.	CATSRDEVLGKVRRAQYF	TGTGCCACCAGCAGAGATGAGGTTTTGGGGAAAGTCCGCCGTGCGCAGTATTTT
TRBV13	15	.	TRBJ1-4	.	CASSSPTGKGEKLFF	TGTGCCAGCAGCTCACCGACGGGGAAGGGCGAAAAACTGTTTTTT
TRBV6-1	12	.	TRBJ2-7	.	CASRTASYEQYF	TGTGCCAGCCGGACAGCATCCTACGAGCAGTACTTC
TRBV11-2	16	.	TRBJ1-3	.	CASSPNIGRSGNTIYF	TGTGCCAGCAGTCCGAACATTGGGAGGTCTGGAAACACCATATATTTT
TRBV28	12	.	TRBJ1-1	.	CASSFERAEAFF	TGTGCCAGCAGTTTTGAGAGGGCTGAAGCTTTCTTT
TRBV5-4	16	.	TRBJ2-7	TRBD1	CASSLNGRGQLYEQYF	TGTGCCAGCAGCTTAAATGGCAGGGGGCAACTATACGAGCAGTACTTC
TRBV28	11	few	TRBJ2-7	.	CASQDTYEQYF	TGTGCGAGTCAGGATACCTACGAGCAGTACTTC
TRBV4-2	14	.	TRBJ2-2	.	CASSTMRVTGELFF	TGTGCCAGCAGTACCATGCGGGTCACCGGGGAGCTGTTTTTT
TRBV9	19	once	TRBJ1-4	.	CASSVVSIGWYRFGEKLFF	TGTGCCAGCAGCGTAGTATCCATCGGATGGTACAGGTTCGGTGAAAAACTGTTTTTT
TRBV18	16	.	TRBJ1-1	.	CASSPLGRGGNTEAFF	TGTGCCAGCTCACCACTCGGACGTGGAGGAAACACTGAAGCTTTCTTT
TRBV4-1	14	.	TRBJ2-7	.	CASSQEPLRYEQYF	TGCGCCAGCAGCCAAGAACCCCTTAGGTACGAGCAGTACTTC
TRBV9	13	.	TRBJ2-3	.	CASSVVSTDTQYF	TGTGCCAGCAGCGTAGTCAGCACAGATACGCAGTATTTT
TRBV15	16	.	TRBJ1-5	.	CATSRDRDMNNQPQHF	TGTGCCACCAGCAGAGATCGCGACATGAACAATCAGCCCCAGCATTTT
TRBV5-1	15	.	TRBJ2-1	TRBD1	CASSLDRGSYNEQFF	TGCGCCAGCAGCCTGGACAGGGGATCCTACAATGAGCAGTTCTTC
TRBV13	14	once	TRBJ1-1	.	CASSLDEILTEAFF	TGTGCCAGCAGCTTAGATGAGATTCTCACTGAAGCTTTCTTT
TRBV6-4	15	.	TRBJ2-3	TRBD2	CASSRLAGEKDTQYF	TGTGCCAGCAGTAGACTAGCGGGAGAGAAAGATACGCAGTATTTT
TRBV28	15	.	TRBJ2-3	TRBD2	CASRGLAAHTDTQYF	TGTGCCAGCCGAGGACTAGCGGCCCACACAGATACGCAGTATTTT
TRBV5-1	15	.	TRBJ2-7	TRBD1	CASSLAGTGSYEQYF	TGCGCCAGCAGCTTGGCGGGGACAGGGTCCTACGAGCAGTACTTC
TRBV13	16	.	TRBJ2-7	.	CASSHALAAGLDEQYF	TGTGCCAGCAGTCACGCCCTCGCGGCAGGGTTGGACGAGCAGTACTTC
TRBV7-9	18	.	TRBJ2-1	TRBD2	CASSLGYIAGSSYNEQFF	TGTGCCAGCAGCTTAGGGTACATAGCGGGAAGCTCCTACAATGAGCAGTTCTTC
TRBV14	13	.	TRBJ1-2	.	CASSQAGIYGYTF	TGTGCCAGCAGCCAAGCAGGGATCTATGGCTACACCTTC
TRBV25-1	18	.	TRBJ2-1	TRBD2	CASSDPSSGRESYNEQFF	TGTGCCAGCAGTGATCCGAGTAGCGGGAGGGAATCCTACAATGAGCAGTTCTTC
TRBV27	14	.	TRBJ1-5	TRBD1	CASSQTGGLAPQHF	TGTGCCAGCAGCCAGACAGGGGGGCTGGCGCCCCAGCATTTT
TRBV20-1	11	.	TRBJ1-5	.	CSAARGQPQHF	TGCAGTGCAGCCAGGGGACAGCCCCAGCATTTT
TRBV4-1	16	once	TRBJ2-7	.	CASSQYKVTAFYEQYF	TGCGCCAGCAGCCAATATAAGGTGACCGCCTTCTACGAGCAGTACTTC
TRBV5-1	16	.	TRBJ2-1	TRBD1	CASSFTGTGGLNEQFF	TGCGCCAGCAGCTTTACCGGGACAGGGGGCCTCAATGAGCAGTTCTTC
TRBV6-1	15	few	TRBJ1-3	.	CASSEKEAGGNTIYF	TGTGCCAGCAGTGAAAAGGAAGCTGGAGGAAACACCATATATTTT
TRBV19	15	few	TRBJ2-5	.	CASSTGVGPGETQYF	TGTGCCAGTAGTACGGGCGTGGGCCCGGGAGAGACCCAGTACTTC
TRBV18	14	.	TRBJ2-7	.	CASSPRDVPYEQYF	TGTGCCAGCTCACCACGGGACGTCCCGTACGAGCAGTACTTC
TRBV28	15	.	TRBJ2-7	TRBD2	CASSRDLAGGYEQYF	TGTGCCAGCAGCCGGGACTTAGCGGGAGGTTACGAGCAGTACTTC
TRBV4-2	17	.	TRBJ2-1	TRBD2	CASSQDFGLPRGDEQFF	TGTGCCAGCAGCCAAGATTTTGGCCTCCCTCGGGGGGATGAGCAGTTCTTC
TRBV2	13	few	TRBJ2-7	TRBD2	CASSLAGKDEQYF	TGTGCCAGCAGCCTAGCGGGAAAGGACGAGCAGTACTTC
TRBV6-1	16	.	TRBJ1-2	.	CASSEALSQRSSGYTF	TGTGCCAGCAGTGAAGCGCTTAGCCAACGCTCGTCCGGCTACACCTTC
TRBV19	17	.	TRBJ1-5	TRBD1	CASSIRQGSYGNQPQHF	TGTGCCAGTAGTATTAGACAGGGGAGTTATGGCAATCAGCCCCAGCATTTT
TRBV2	16	.	TRBJ1-2	.	CASRPRPSEGDYGYTF	TGTGCCAGCAGACCCCGGCCGAGTGAAGGGGACTATGGCTACACCTTC
TRBV5-1	12	few	TRBJ1-1	.	CASSYEGAEAFF	TGCGCCAGCAGCTATGAAGGAGCTGAAGCTTTCTTT
TRBV6-6	16	.	TRBJ2-3	.	CASSRLGPASTDTQYF	TGTGCCAGCAGCCGCCTAGGGCCGGCTAGCACAGATACGCAGTATTTT
TRBV27	14	few	TRBJ1-1	TRBD1	CASRNRGEYTEAFF	TGTGCCAGCAGGAACAGGGGTGAATACACTGAAGCTTTCTTT
TRBV29-1	11	.	TRBJ2-3	.	CSGRKADTQYF	TGCAGCGGGCGCAAGGCAGATACGCAGTATTTT
TRBV9	16	few	TRBJ2-2	TRBD2	CASSPRLAGVTGELFF	TGTGCCAGCAGCCCCCGACTAGCGGGCGTTACCGGGGAGCTGTTTTTT
TRBV30	14	few	TRBJ2-2	.	CAWSYHSGTGELFF	TGTGCCTGGAGTTACCATAGTGGCACCGGGGAGCTGTTTTTT
TRBV14	13	.	TRBJ2-7	.	CASMGSETYEQYF	TGTGCCAGCATGGGAAGCGAGACCTACGAGCAGTACTTC
TRBV2	13	.	TRBJ2-5	TRBD1	CAIHWTGVGTQYF	TGTGCCATCCATTGGACAGGGGTAGGGACCCAGTACTTC